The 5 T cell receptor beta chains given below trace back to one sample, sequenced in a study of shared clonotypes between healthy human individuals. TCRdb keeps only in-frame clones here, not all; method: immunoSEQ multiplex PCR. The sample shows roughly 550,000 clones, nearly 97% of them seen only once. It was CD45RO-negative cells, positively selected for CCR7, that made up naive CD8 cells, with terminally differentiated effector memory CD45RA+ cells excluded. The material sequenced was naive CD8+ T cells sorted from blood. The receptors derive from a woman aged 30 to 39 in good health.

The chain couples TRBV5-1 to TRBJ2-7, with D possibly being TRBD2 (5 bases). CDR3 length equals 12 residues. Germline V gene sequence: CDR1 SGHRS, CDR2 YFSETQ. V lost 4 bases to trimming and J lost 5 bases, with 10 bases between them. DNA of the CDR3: TGCGCCAGCAGCCCGGAGGTCAACGAGCAGTACTTC. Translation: CASSPEVNEQYF.

CDR3 nucleotide sequence: TGTGCCAGCAGCTGGGACAGCTCCTCGGGAGAGCAGTACTTC. Its protein product is CASSWDSSSGEQYF. This chain joins TRBV13 and TRBJ2-7; the match to TRBD1 covers 7 bases. The length of the CDR3 is 14 residues. From germline, CDR1 is PRHDT and CDR2 FYEKMQ (reference sequence). The J segment lost 7 bases and the V segment lost 4 bases, leaving 10 bases of the junction unmatched.

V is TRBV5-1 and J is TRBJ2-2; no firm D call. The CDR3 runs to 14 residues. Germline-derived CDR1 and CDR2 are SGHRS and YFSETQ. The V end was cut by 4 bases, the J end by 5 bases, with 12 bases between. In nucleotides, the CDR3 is TGCGCCAGCAGCCAAGAAGGTCTTACCGGGGAGCTGTTTTTT. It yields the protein CASSQEGLTGELFF.

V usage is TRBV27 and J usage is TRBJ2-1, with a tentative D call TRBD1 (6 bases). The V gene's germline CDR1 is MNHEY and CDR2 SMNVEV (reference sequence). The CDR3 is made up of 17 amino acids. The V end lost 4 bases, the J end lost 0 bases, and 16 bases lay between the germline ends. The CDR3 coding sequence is TGTGCCAGCAGTTCTAGACAGGTTCCGAGCTCCTACAATGAGCAGTTCTTC. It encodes CASSSRQVPSSYNEQFF.

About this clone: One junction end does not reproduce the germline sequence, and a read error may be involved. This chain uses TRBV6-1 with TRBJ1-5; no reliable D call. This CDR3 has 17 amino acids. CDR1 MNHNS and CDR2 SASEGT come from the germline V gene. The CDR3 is CASREGPADYSNQPQHF. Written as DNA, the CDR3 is TGTGCCAGCAGGGAAGGACCAGCCGATTATAGCAATCAGCCCCAGCATTTT.